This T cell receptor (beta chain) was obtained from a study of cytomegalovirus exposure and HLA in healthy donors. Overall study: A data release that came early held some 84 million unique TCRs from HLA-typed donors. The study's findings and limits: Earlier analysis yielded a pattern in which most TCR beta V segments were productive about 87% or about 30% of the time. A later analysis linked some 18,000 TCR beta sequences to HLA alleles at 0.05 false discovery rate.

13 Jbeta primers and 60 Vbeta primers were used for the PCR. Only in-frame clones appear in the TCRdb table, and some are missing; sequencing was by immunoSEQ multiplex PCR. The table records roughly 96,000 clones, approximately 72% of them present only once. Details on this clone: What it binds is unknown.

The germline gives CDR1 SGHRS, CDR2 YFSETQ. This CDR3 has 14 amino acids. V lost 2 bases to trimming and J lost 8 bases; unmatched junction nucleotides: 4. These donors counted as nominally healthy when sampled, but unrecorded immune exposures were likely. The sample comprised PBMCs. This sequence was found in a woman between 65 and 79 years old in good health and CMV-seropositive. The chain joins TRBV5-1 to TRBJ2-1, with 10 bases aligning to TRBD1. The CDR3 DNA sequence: TGCGCCAGCAGCTTAGACAGGGGGCAGGATGAGCAGTTCTTC. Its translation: CASSLDRGQDEQFF.